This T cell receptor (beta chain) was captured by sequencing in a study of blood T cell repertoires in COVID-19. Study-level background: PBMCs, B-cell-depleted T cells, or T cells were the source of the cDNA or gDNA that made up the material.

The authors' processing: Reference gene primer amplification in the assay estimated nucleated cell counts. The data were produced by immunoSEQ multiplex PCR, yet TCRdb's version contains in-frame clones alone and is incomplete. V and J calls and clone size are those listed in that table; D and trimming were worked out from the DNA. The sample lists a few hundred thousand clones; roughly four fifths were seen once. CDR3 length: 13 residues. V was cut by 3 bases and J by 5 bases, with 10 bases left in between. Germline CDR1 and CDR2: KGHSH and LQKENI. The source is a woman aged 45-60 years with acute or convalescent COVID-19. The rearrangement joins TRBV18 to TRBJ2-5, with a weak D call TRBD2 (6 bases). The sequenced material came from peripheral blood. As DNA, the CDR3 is TGTGCCAGCTCACCTGCGGCGGGGGAGACCCAGTACTTC. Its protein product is CASSPAAGETQYF.